A selection of T cell receptor beta chains follows, all from one sample in a study of blood T cell repertoires in COVID-19. Sequenced by immunoSEQ multiplex PCR; TCRdb stores in-frame clones only, minus some. This table holds over 50,000 clones, roughly 87% found once. Sequenced: peripheral blood. The receptor source for this set is a man between 45 and 60 years old with active COVID-19. Each CDR3 is given with its conserved first and last residue.

J | V | CDR3
TRBJ1-2 | TRBV28 | CALFSRTNYGYTF
TRBJ1-1 | TRBV19 | CASSIRGTEAFF
TRBJ2-3 | TRBV6-2/TRBV6-3 | CASSRRTGGDTQYF
TRBJ2-5 | TRBV25-1 | CASSATPGPGRETQYF
TRBJ1-5 | TRBV19 | CASSIDLSDSYSNQPQHF
TRBJ2-7 | TRBV20-1 | CSASDRGTGGVYEQYF
TRBJ2-5 | TRBV19 | CASSIGLTGGETQYF
TRBJ1-2 | TRBV24-1 | CATSDRGQGGYTF
TRBJ1-3 | TRBV19 | CASSTGDSSGNTIYF
TRBJ1-4 | TRBV18 | CASSLNLGEKLFF
TRBJ2-7 | TRBV6-1 | CASSEAYQGATYEQYF
TRBJ1-1 | TRBV2 | CASSEQGVTLNTEAFF
TRBJ2-7 | TRBV19 | CASSPNRSGVYEQYF
TRBJ1-4 | TRBV11-2 | CASSLARGRGDEKLFF
TRBJ2-7 | TRBV6-4 | CASSEFTGGGSHEQYF
TRBJ1-5 | TRBV29-1 | CSVVLDRVTGPQHF
TRBJ2-7 | TRBV9 | CASSVGRQGDYEQYF
TRBJ2-1 | TRBV10-3 | CATGSGTARYNEQFF
TRBJ1-1 | TRBV6-5 | CASNSRTDEAFF
TRBJ1-4 | TRBV19 | CASSRWTATNEKLFF
TRBJ2-7 | TRBV28 | CATVDRASYEQYF
TRBJ1-2 | TRBV19 | CASRRGPGYTF
TRBJ2-2 | TRBV21-1 | CASSKTGLVEVGELFF
TRBJ2-2 | TRBV18 | CASSPAVANTGELFF
TRBJ2-3 | TRBV2 | CASSRIESDTQYF
TRBJ2-7 | TRBV19 | CASSLRGSEYF
TRBJ2-5 | TRBV27 | CASSFIRGTGVQETQYF
TRBJ2-3 | TRBV6-2/TRBV6-3 | CASSYYSGGHTDTQYF
TRBJ1-6 | TRBV2 | CASSQRASSYNSPLHF
TRBJ2-7 | TRBV30 | CAWSSTGEVYEQYF
TRBJ2-1 | TRBV7-9 | CASSQSRGDNEQFF
TRBJ1-5 | TRBV18 | CASSPSGKDQPQHF
TRBJ2-5 | TRBV30 | CAWSRQGGETQYF
TRBJ2-1 | TRBV9 | CASSVGGRADEQFF
TRBJ2-7 | TRBV10-1 | CASSESGETGQGLAASYEQYF
TRBJ1-1 | TRBV4-3 | CASSQDPLEGRPAFF
TRBJ2-5 | TRBV2 | CAGAGGDGETQYF
TRBJ2-2 | TRBV5-6 | CASHPGSSRELFF
TRBJ2-7 | TRBV25-1 | CASSGHPGASGYYEQYF
TRBJ1-2 | TRBV28 | CASSLPTYGYTF
TRBJ2-7 | TRBV19 | CASSVQGAGYEQYF
TRBJ1-5 | TRBV15 | CATSRSQGRNQPQHF
TRBJ1-4 | TRBV5-1 | CASSMSGTDNEKLFF
TRBJ2-2 | TRBV24-1 | CATSPGQPAGELFF
TRBJ2-1 | TRBV10-3 | CAISESPGPPHEQFF
TRBJ2-5 | TRBV9 | CASSTGLPPQYF
TRBJ1-1 | TRBV7-3 | CASSFEPLGQGARTEAFF
TRBJ2-1 | TRBV3-1/TRBV3-2 | CASSLGTGVDNEQFF
TRBJ1-3 | TRBV30 | CAWRQYSSGNTIYF
TRBJ1-5 | TRBV4-1 | CASSPENGPSGQPQHF
TRBJ2-7 | TRBV28 | CASSLATTSSVEQYF
TRBJ2-3 | TRBV4-3 | CASSQDLSGGEDTQYF
TRBJ2-2 | TRBV7-2 | CASSSKAGVVGELFF
TRBJ2-2 | TRBV19 | CASSVGQGKMAFTGELFF
TRBJ2-3 | TRBV9 | CASSPGQGNMDTQYF